This T cell receptor (beta chain) was sequenced in a study of T cells in localized non-small cell lung cancer. Study observations and caveats: The study linked higher blood T cell density to longer overall survival. Appearing in adjacent lung were a median roughly 59 of the top 100 tumor clones.

Per germline, CDR1 SGHTA and CDR2 FQGTGA. The CDR3 has 15 residues. V lost 3 bases to trimming and J lost 4 bases, with 13 bases between them. The method was immunoSEQ multiplex PCR; TCRdb's version includes in-frame clones alone and lacks a portion of them. The table lists around 26,000 clones, 81% of them singletons, with more than 9% in the top ten. Concerning this clone itself: The antigen is unknown.

This receptor was identified in a man between 40 and 70 years old with stage III squamous cell lung carcinoma. The sample in question was peripheral blood, obtained before any cancer treatment. The rearrangement uses TRBV7-3 and TRBJ2-1; D unresolved. The CDR3 reads CASSFESGSYNEQFF. In DNA form, the CDR3 reads TGTGCCAGCAGCTTCGAATCGGGCAGTTACAATGAGCAGTTCTTC.